Following are 18 T cell receptor beta chains from one sample sequenced in a study of blood T cell repertoires in COVID-19. Assay used: immunoSEQ multiplex PCR; TCRdb lists only in-frame clones, some missing. The table includes 350,000 to 400,000 clones, around 89% detected once. Material: peripheral blood. The receptor set was obtained from a woman between 25 and 40 years old with COVID-19, enrolled during active disease.

The V gene is TRBV11-2, the J gene TRBJ2-3, with TRBD2 as a possible D gene (5 bases). Per the germline V gene, CDR1 is SGHAT and CDR2 is FQNNGV. Trimming took off 6 bases at V and 4 bases at J, with 14 bases between the two ends. CDR3 length: 14 amino acids. CDR3 in DNA: TGTGCCAGCAGTCTAGGGTCGCGGGCAGATACGCAGTATTTT. It yields the protein CASSLGSRADTQYF.

This clone was picked up a small number of times. The J gene is TRBJ2-7, the V gene TRBV6-5; perhaps TRBD1 as D (6 bases). CDR3 size: 15 residues. Germline V gene lookup returns CDR1 MNHEY and CDR2 SVGAGI. Deletions cut 5 bases from V and 4 bases from J, with 18 bases between. The CDR3 coding sequence is TGTGCCAGCAGTCCACAGGGTGGTTCGGGGTACGAGCAGTACTTC. It is translated as CASSPQGGSGYEQYF.

The chain links TRBV11-2 to TRBJ2-2; TRBD1 matches at 7 bases. This CDR3 contains 15 residues. Germline V gives CDR1 SGHAT, CDR2 FQNNGV. The trim removed 5 bases at V and 3 bases at J, leaving 6 bases unmatched. The CDR3 nucleotides read TGTGCCAGCAGCCGAGGGACAGCGGACACCGGGGAGCTGTTTTTT. Amino acids: CASSRGTADTGELFF.

The CDR3 nucleotides read TGTGCCAGTAGCGCCAGGGCCGTGGGCTCCTACAATGAGCAGTTCTTC. It yields the protein CASSARAVGSYNEQFF. This chain links TRBV19 with TRBJ2-1, with a possible D match to TRBD1 (5 bases). In germline, CDR1 is LNHDA, CDR2 SQIVND (reference sequence). This CDR3 is 16 amino acids long. V dropped 6 bases and J dropped 0 bases, with 15 bases sitting between them.

CDR3 nucleotides: TGTGCCAGCAGCCTACATGTCGACTCGAACCAAGAGACCCAGTACTTC. Residues: CASSLHVDSNQETQYF. J is TRBJ2-5 and V is TRBV4-2; D remains ambiguous. V was trimmed by 4 bases and J by 0 bases, leaving 15 bases between them. Germline-derived CDR1 and CDR2 are LGHNA and YNFKEQ. CDR3 length: 16 amino acids.

V and J are TRBV11-3 and TRBJ2-3, with no clear D. This CDR3 comprises 17 residues. Trimming stripped 5 bases from V and 0 bases from J, with 18 bases between. Per the germline V gene, CDR1 is SGHNT and CDR2 is YENEEA. This CDR3 is CASSPSRRLISTDTQYF. CDR3 coding DNA: TGTGCCAGCAGCCCCAGCCGCAGACTGATTAGCACAGATACGCAGTATTTT.

The chain links TRBV28 to TRBJ2-3; D is possibly TRBD2 (5 bases). CDR3 length equals 12 residues. Germline V CDR1 and CDR2: MDHEN, SYDVKM. V was pared by 10 bases and J by 7 bases, with 15 bases between. This chain's CDR3 is CATLEGLNTQYF. The CDR3 coding sequence is TGTGCCACCCTCGAGGGTTTGAATACGCAGTATTTT.

This chain links TRBV12-3 or TRBV12-4 with TRBJ2-7; D gene uncertain. The CDR3 spans 12 residues. Deletions cut 6 bases from V and 6 bases from J, with 12 bases between. CDR3 protein: CASSPTYGEQYF. CDR3 DNA sequence: TGTGCCAGCAGCCCAACTTATGGCGAGCAGTACTTC.

The V and J genes are TRBV11-2 and TRBJ2-7, with D uncertain. The germline V gene has CDR1 SGHAT and CDR2 FQNNGV. The CDR3 consists of 14 residues. V gave up 3 bases and J gave up 3 bases, with 12 bases separating them. The CDR3 DNA sequence: TGTGCCAGCAGCTTTTTTTCGGGTGGCTACGAGCAGTACTTC. Translation: CASSFFSGGYEQYF. Together with reference TRBV11-2 and TRBJ2-7, the CDR3 gives the full variable domain: EAGVAQSPRYKIIEKRQSVAFWCNPISGHATLYWYQQILGQGPKLLIQFQNNGVVDDSQLPKDRFSAERLKGVDSTLKIQPAKLEDSAVYLCASSFFSGGYEQYFGPGTRLTVT.

The rearrangement links TRBV24-1 to TRBJ2-1; D might be TRBD2 (5 bases). With 3 bases removed from V and 9 bases from J, the gap between germline ends came to 20 bases. From germline, CDR1 is KGHDR and CDR2 SFDVKD. The CDR3 consists of 16 residues. DNA for the CDR3: TGTGCCACCAGTGATAGGAGTTTTCGGGGAGCTGGTGAGCAGTTCTTC. Translated: CATSDRSFRGAGEQFF.

This rearrangement joins TRBV10-1 to TRBJ1-4; D gene ambiguous. Germline CDR1 and CDR2: WNHNN and SYGVQD (reference sequence). The CDR3 is made up of 14 amino acids. V lost 8 bases to trimming and J lost 7 bases, with 17 bases between them. CDR3 amino acids: CASPTPLGSEKLFF. CDR3 coding DNA: TGCGCCAGCCCCACTCCCCTAGGGAGTGAAAAACTGTTTTTT.

The rearrangement links TRBV3-1 (or the pseudogene TRBV3-2) to TRBJ2-2; TRBD2 is a possible D gene (5 bases). CDR1 LGHDT and CDR2 YNNKEL come from the germline V gene (reference sequence). This CDR3 spans 14 amino acids. Trimming removed 4 bases at V and 6 bases at J, with 12 bases between. CDR3 protein: CASSPLGGPGELFF. CDR3 bases: TGTGCCAGCAGCCCCCTCGGAGGCCCCGGGGAGCTGTTTTTT.

The chain carries TRBV24-1 and TRBJ2-3, with 7 bases identical to TRBD1. Germline V gene data show CDR1 as KGHDR and CDR2 as SFDVKD. The trim removed 7 bases at V and 9 bases at J, leaving 9 bases unmatched. The CDR3 loop spans 13 amino acids. This CDR3 is CATSIDRVDTQYF. The CDR3 nucleotides are TGTGCCACCAGCATAGACAGGGTTGACACGCAGTATTTT.

The J gene is TRBJ2-2, the V gene TRBV14, with TRBD2 matching 14 bases. CDR1 and CDR2 from the germline V gene are SGHDN and FVKESK. V trimming: 2 bases; J trimming: 8 bases; junction bases outside the gene matches: 10. The CDR3 is 18 residues long. The chain's CDR3 is CASSQLFGTSGRLGELFF. The CDR3 coding sequence is TGTGCCAGCAGCCAATTATTCGGGACTAGCGGGAGATTGGGGGAGCTGTTTTTT. Full variable domain (missing parts from reference TRBV14 and TRBJ2-2): EAGVTQFPSHSVIEKGQTVTLRCDPISGHDNLYWYRRVMGKEIKFLLHFVKESKQDESGMPNNRFLAERTGGTYSTLKVQPAELEDSGVYFCASSQLFGTSGRLGELFFGEGSRLTVL.

The chain has TRBV4-1 and TRBJ2-5; D might be TRBD2 (6 bases). Looked up from germline, CDR1 is MGHRA and CDR2 is YSYEKL. CDR3 length: 15 residues. V shed 1 base and J shed 9 bases, with 18 bases lying between them. The CDR3 is CASSQGTINVGAQYF. Written as DNA, the CDR3 is TGCGCCAGCAGCCAAGGGACTATAAACGTTGGAGCCCAGTACTTC.

In its sample, this clone was seen once. This chain joins TRBV11-3 and TRBJ2-4; 11 nucleotides match TRBD1. J was trimmed by 1 base and V by 3 bases; bases with no gene match: 11. There are 19 residues in the CDR3. CDR1 and CDR2 from the germline V gene are SGHNT and YENEEA. CDR3 bases: TGTGCCAGCAGCTTTAAGTGGACAGGGGGCTTTATGGCCAAAAACATTCAGTACTTC. It yields the protein CASSFKWTGGFMAKNIQYF. The variable domain in full, completed from reference TRBV11-3 and TRBJ2-4, reads EAGVVQSPRYKIIEKKQPVAFWCNPISGHNTLYWYLQNLGQGPELLIRYENEEAVDDSQLPKDRFSAERLKGVDSTLKIQPAELGDSAVYLCASSFKWTGGFMAKNIQYFGAGTRLSVL.

The chain joins TRBV10-3 to TRBJ2-1, with 14 bases fitting TRBD2. The CDR3 consists of 16 residues. V shed 3 bases and J 6 bases; nucleotides not matched to a gene: 4. The germline V gene encodes CDR1 ENHRY and CDR2 SYGVKD. In DNA, the CDR3 is TGTGCCATCAGTGAAAGACTAGCGGGAGGGGGCAATGAGCAGTTCTTC. Translation: CAISERLAGGGNEQFF.

J is TRBJ2-5 and V is TRBV29-1, with 7 positions matching TRBD1. The length of the CDR3 is 13 residues. The J segment lost 4 bases and the V segment lost 6 bases, leaving 8 bases of the junction unmatched. From germline, CDR1 is SQVTM and CDR2 ANQGSEA. This CDR3 is CSVILTGRETQYF. DNA of the CDR3: TGCAGCGTCATCTTGACAGGGCGAGAGACCCAGTACTTC.